This T cell receptor beta chain was sequenced in a study of control samples from healthy donors and cancer patients (dated by TCRdb to 2020 to 2021). This clone appeared a few times. The target of this receptor is not known. No quality values exist for individual bases; no much larger clone is one base distant. The germline V gene encodes CDR1 LGHNT and CDR2 FRNRAP. Trimming takes 0 bases off V and 6 bases off J; junction bases not matched to a gene: 7. The CDR3 sequence holds 15 residues, the cysteine and phenylalanine included. The only DNA kept is the CDR3, 45 bases in frame from the first base. Library construction relied on the immunoSEQ multiplex PCR assay. This immuneACCESS table, as held by TCRdb, lists in-frame sequences with V and J called but not all clones. Of the missing ones, under half trace to an unresolved V gene in checked studies; the others have no known cause. In all, the sample holds about 98,000 clones, and about four fifths of those were seen once. The ten most abundant clones make up about 10% of the sample.

This TCR came from a woman between 25 and 40 years old in good health. Sequencing was performed on blood. The chain is made from TRBV12-5 and TRBJ2-7; TRBD1 lines up with 8 middle nucleotides. The sequenced DNA: TGTGCTAGTGGTTTGGTACCTGACAGGGGTGGCGAGCAGTACTTC. This is translated as CASGLVPDRGGEQYF.